The clone carrying this T cell receptor (beta chain) was seen a single time. The V gene's germline CDR1 is KGHDR and CDR2 SFDVKD. The ends were cut back, 4 bases at V and 0 bases at J, with 12 bases in the middle. The CDR3 has 16 residues. TCRdb re-analysed the RT-PCR reads in MiXCR, keeping a single row per CDR3 protein. The sample shows 650,000 to 800,000 distinct CDR3 sequences, about 14% of them seen only once. J is TRBJ2-1 and V is TRBV24-1; possible D gene TRBD1, 6 bases. The sequenced sample consisted of memory CD4+ T cells from blood. The source is a female donor in good health, serving as a healthy control. Written as DNA, the CDR3 is TGTGCCACCAGTGACAACACAGGGCACTCCTACAATGAGCAGTTCTTC. Translation gives CATSDNTGHSYNEQFF.